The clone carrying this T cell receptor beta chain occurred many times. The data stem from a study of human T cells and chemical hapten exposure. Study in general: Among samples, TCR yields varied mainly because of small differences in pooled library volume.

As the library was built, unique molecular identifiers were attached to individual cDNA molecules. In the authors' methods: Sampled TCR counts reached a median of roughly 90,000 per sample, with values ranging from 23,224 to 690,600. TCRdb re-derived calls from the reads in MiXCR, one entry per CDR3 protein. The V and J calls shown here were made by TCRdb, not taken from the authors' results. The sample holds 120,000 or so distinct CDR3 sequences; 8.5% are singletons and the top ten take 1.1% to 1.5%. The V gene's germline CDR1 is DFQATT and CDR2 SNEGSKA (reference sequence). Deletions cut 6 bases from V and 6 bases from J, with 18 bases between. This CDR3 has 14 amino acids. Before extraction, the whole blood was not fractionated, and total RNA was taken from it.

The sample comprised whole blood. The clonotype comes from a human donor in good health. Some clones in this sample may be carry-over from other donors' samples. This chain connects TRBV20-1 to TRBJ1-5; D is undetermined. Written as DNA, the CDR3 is TGCAGTGCCCCCCGGGTTGGGCTAACTCAGCCCCAGCATTTT. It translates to CSAPRVGLTQPQHF.